Presented here are 21 T cell receptor beta chains from one specimen sequenced in a study of vaccination and CD4 T cells after COVID-19 (dated 2022 in TCRdb). Preparation of the library involved PCR. The data were produced on an Illumina iSeq 100. TCRdb reran the public reads through fastp at Q25 and MiXCR, keeping productive beta chains. Every distinct CDR3 protein forms one entry, paired with its most common genes and DNA. This sample holds 20,000 to 25,000 distinct CDR3 sequences; approximately 57% were observed only once. The top ten constitute around 0.97% of the sample. Sequenced material: CD4+ T cells from blood, taken before SARS-CoV-2 vaccination. All receptors derive from a human donor who had recovered from COVID-19.

This clonotype turned up a few times. This chain joins TRBV6-2 or TRBV6-3 and TRBJ2-5; D is unresolved. V lost 6 bases to trimming and J lost 1 base, with 9 bases between them. The CDR3 is 13 amino acids. The germline V gene has CDR1 MNHEY and CDR2 SVGEGT. CDR3 residues: CASRYRPQETQYF. CDR3 in DNA: TGTGCCAGCAGATACAGACCCCAAGAGACCCAGTACTTC.

The gene calls are TRBV6-1 and TRBJ1-5, with unresolved D. This CDR3 has 15 amino acids. V lost 0 bases to trimming and J lost 7 bases, with 13 bases between them. The germline gives CDR1 MNHNS, CDR2 SASEGT. CDR3 in amino acids: CASSEATRTGQPQHF. The CDR3, as DNA: TGTGCCAGCAGTGAAGCGACCCGAACGGGCCAGCCCCAGCATTTT.

The rearrangement joins TRBV24-1 to TRBJ2-3; D gene uncertain. Germline CDR1 is KGHDR and CDR2 is SFDVKD. CDR3 length equals 14 residues. The V end lost 0 bases, the J end lost 4 bases, and 7 bases lay between the germline ends. The CDR3 DNA sequence: TGTGCCACCAGTGATTTGTCGGAAGCAGATACGCAGTATTTT. Protein sequence: CATSDLSEADTQYF.

V and J are TRBV15 and TRBJ1-6; 7 bases fit TRBD1. CDR3 size: 16 residues. With 2 bases clipped from V and 9 bases from J, the junction kept 10 bases outside the gene matches. The V gene's germline CDR1 is LNHNV and CDR2 YYDKDF (reference sequence). The CDR3 DNA follows: TGTGCCACCAGCAGACTTAGGGGGCTAGGGGGTTCACCCCTCCACTTT. This codes for CATSRLRGLGGSPLHF.

The chain uses TRBV20-1 and TRBJ2-4; 10 bases align to TRBD2. The CDR3 length is 15 residues. Germline V gene lookup returns CDR1 DFQATT and CDR2 SNEGSKA (reference sequence). The junction had 13 bases not matched to a gene; V was cut back by 6 bases and J by 8 bases. The DNA of the CDR3 is TGCAGTGCCCGACAGCGGGAGGGTACGGGGGACATTCAGTACTTC. Amino acids: CSARQREGTGDIQYF.

The genes are TRBV7-2 and TRBJ1-2; D call uncertain. V was pared by 3 bases and J by 4 bases, with 6 bases between. This CDR3 region has 12 residues. Germline CDR1 SGHTA, CDR2 FQGNSA. The CDR3 DNA sequence: TGTGCCAGCAGCTTTGGCAGCTATGGCTACACCTTC. Translating it yields CASSFGSYGYTF.

The chain links TRBV28 to TRBJ1-4; the D is unclear. The germline gives CDR1 MDHEN, CDR2 SYDVKM. This CDR3 region has 15 residues. Trimming pared 6 bases from V and 4 bases from J, leaving 15 bases between. This CDR3 is CASSSTPGGNEKLFF. CDR3 in DNA: TGTGCCAGCAGCTCGACTCCGGGTGGTAATGAAAAACTGTTTTTT.

This CDR3 reads CASSSSFYEQYF. CDR3 in DNA: TGTGCCAGCAGCTCCTCTTTCTACGAGCAGTACTTC. This rearrangement joins TRBV5-4 to TRBJ2-7, with no clear D. Germline CDR1 reads SGHNT; CDR2 reads YYREEE (reference sequence). This CDR3 comprises 12 residues. Trimming removed 3 bases at V and 3 bases at J, with 7 bases between.

The genes are TRBV27 and TRBJ2-3; 7 positions agree with TRBD2. CDR1 and CDR2 from the germline V gene are MNHEY and SMNVEV (reference sequence). This CDR3 is 13 amino acids long. The junction had 7 bases not matched to a gene; V was cut back by 7 bases and J by 6 bases. As DNA, the CDR3 is TGTGCCAGCACCAGGGCGGGAGTCGATACGCAGTATTTT. Protein sequence: CASTRAGVDTQYF.

This clonotype was detected a few times. The chain links TRBV19 to TRBJ1-5; a possible D gene is TRBD1 (5 bases). The CDR3 is 18 residues long. Between the trimmed V and J ends, which lost 3 bases and 1 base, there was a span of 19 bases. CDR1 and CDR2 from the germline V gene are LNHDA and SQIVND (reference sequence). In DNA form, the CDR3 reads TGTGCCAGTAGTATCGACAGTTATAGACGGCGGAGCAATCAGCCCCAGCATTTT. This gives the protein CASSIDSYRRRSNQPQHF.

The chain carries TRBV5-1 and TRBJ2-7, with 8 nucleotides matching TRBD2. CDR1 and CDR2 (germline): SGHRS, YFSETQ. With 4 bases clipped from V and 3 bases from J, the junction kept 18 bases outside the gene matches. The CDR3 is 18 residues long. The CDR3 reads CASSGGLAWGVENYEQYF. DNA for the CDR3: TGCGCCAGCAGCGGAGGACTAGCCTGGGGTGTGGAGAACTACGAGCAGTACTTC.

CDR3 nucleotides: TGTGCCAGCAGCTTGGGATTCAGGGGGCAAGAGACCCAGTACTTC. Residues: CASSLGFRGQETQYF. The rearrangement joins TRBV5-4 to TRBJ2-5; TRBD1 aligns across 7 bases. The germline V gene encodes CDR1 SGHNT and CDR2 YYREEE (reference sequence). This CDR3 has 15 amino acids. Germline trimming cut 0 bases from V and 2 bases from J; bases unmatched to any gene: 4. The whole variable domain, filled in from reference TRBV5-4 and TRBJ2-5, reads ETGVTQSPTHLIKTRGQQVTLRCSSQSGHNTVSWYQQALGQGPQFIFQYYREEENGRGNFPPRFSGLQFPNYSSELNVNALELDDSALYLCASSLGFRGQETQYFGPGTRLLVL.

CDR3 DNA: TGTGCCAGCAGTGAGTTGACCGAAACAGATACGCAGTATTTT. Translating gives CASSELTETDTQYF. J is TRBJ2-3 and V is TRBV2; D unclear. CDR1 is SNHLY and CDR2 is FYNNEI in the germline V gene. This CDR3 has 14 amino acids. V lost 3 bases and J 3 bases, leaving 10 bases between the germline ends.

V usage is TRBV7-3 and J usage is TRBJ1-1, with a possible D match to TRBD1 (5 bases). The germline V and J ends were trimmed by 2 bases and 4 bases, with 20 bases remaining between them. Germline lookup yields CDR1 SGHTA and CDR2 FQGTGA. This CDR3 contains 17 residues. CDR3 in amino acids: CASSLFGAHSIPTEAFF. The CDR3 region has the DNA TGTGCCAGCAGCTTATTCGGGGCCCACAGCATACCCACTGAAGCTTTCTTT. Full variable domain (outside the CDR3, taken from reference TRBV7-3 and TRBJ1-1): GAGVSQTPSNKVTEKGKYVELRCDPISGHTALYWYRQSLGQGPEFLIYFQGTGAADDSGLPNDRFFAVRPEGSVSTLKIQRTERGDSAVYLCASSLFGAHSIPTEAFFGQGTRLTVV.

This clonotype was seen once. In DNA form, the CDR3 reads TGTGCCAGCAGTCCGGGGGCCGGACGGGTAACCTACGAGCAGTACTTC. Translating it yields CASSPGAGRVTYEQYF. V gene TRBV12-3 or TRBV12-4 combines with J gene TRBJ2-7; D tentatively fits TRBD1 or TRBD2 (6 bases each). V gave up 5 bases and J gave up 2 bases, with 19 bases separating them. The CDR3 extends over 16 amino acids.

The chain recombines TRBV28 with TRBJ2-5, with TRBD2 identical over 7 bases. CDR3 length: 17 amino acids. Germline CDR1 MDHEN, CDR2 SYDVKM. Trimming removed 6 bases from V and 2 bases from J; junction bases left unmatched: 15. Here the CDR3 DNA reads TGTGCCAGCAGCCTTTCCCCTTGGGCAGCGGGGCAAGAGACCCAGTACTTC. Translated: CASSLSPWAAGQETQYF.

The CDR3 DNA is TGTGCCAGCACCGGACTAGCGGCACCAGATACGCAGTATTTT. Residues: CASTGLAAPDTQYF. V is TRBV27 and J is TRBJ2-3; 10 nucleotides agree with TRBD2. Germline lookup yields CDR1 MNHEY and CDR2 SMNVEV (reference sequence). After removal of 7 bases from V and 4 bases from J, the junction contained 5 bases not matched to a gene. The CDR3 has 14 residues.

CDR3 nucleotides: TGTGCCAGCAGCTTGGACGGGGAGATAAATCAGCCCCAGCATTTT. Protein: CASSLDGEINQPQHF. The rearrangement joins TRBV11-1 to TRBJ1-5; D remains ambiguous. Trimming cost V 3 bases and J 4 bases, with 13 bases left between them. This CDR3 region has 15 residues. Looked up from germline, CDR1 is SGHAT and CDR2 is FQDESV (reference sequence). Complete variable domain (other parts from reference TRBV11-1 and TRBJ1-5): EAEVAQSPRYKITEKSQAVAFWCDPISGHATLYWYRQILGQGPELLVQFQDESVVDDSQLPKDRFSAERLKGVDSTLKIQPAELGDSAMYLCASSLDGEINQPQHFGDGTRLSIL.

The J gene is TRBJ2-3, the V gene TRBV28; TRBD1 is a possible D gene (6 bases). Trimming left V 7 bases short and J 4 bases short, with 15 bases between. The CDR3 consists of 14 residues. Germline V gene lookup returns CDR1 MDHEN and CDR2 SYDVKM. As DNA, the CDR3 is TGTGCCAGCAAGGGGGTGTCTTTCGCAGATACGCAGTATTTT. This encodes CASKGVSFADTQYF.

The chain uses TRBV15 and TRBJ1-1; D ambiguous. Germline CDR1 is LNHNV and CDR2 is YYDKDF (reference sequence). There are 15 residues in the CDR3. Trimming removed 1 base at V and 0 bases at J, with 9 bases between. The CDR3 spells CATSRAAGMNTEAFF. The CDR3 DNA is TGTGCCACCAGCAGAGCTGCAGGTATGAACACTGAAGCTTTCTTT.

The chain links TRBV6-1 to TRBJ1-6, with D possibly TRBD1 on 6 matching bases. This CDR3 contains 15 residues. V was clipped by 1 base and J by 6 bases, with 10 bases between them. The germline V gene encodes CDR1 MNHNS and CDR2 SASEGT. CDR3 DNA sequence: TGTGCCAGCAGTGAAGTACAGGGTTCTAATTCACCCCTCCACTTT. Encoded protein: CASSEVQGSNSPLHF.